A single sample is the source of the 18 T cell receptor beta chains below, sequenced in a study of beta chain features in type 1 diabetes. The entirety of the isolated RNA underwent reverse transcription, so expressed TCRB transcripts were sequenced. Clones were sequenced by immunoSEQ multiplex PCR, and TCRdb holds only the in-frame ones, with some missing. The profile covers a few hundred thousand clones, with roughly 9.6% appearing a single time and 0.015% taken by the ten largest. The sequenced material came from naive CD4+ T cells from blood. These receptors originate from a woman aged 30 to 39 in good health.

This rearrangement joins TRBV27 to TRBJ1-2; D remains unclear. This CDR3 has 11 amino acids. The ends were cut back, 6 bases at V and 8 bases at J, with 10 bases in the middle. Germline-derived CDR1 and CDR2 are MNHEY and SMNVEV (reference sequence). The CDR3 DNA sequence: TGTGCCAGCAGGTACTCGGGAGGCTACACCTTC. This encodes CASRYSGGYTF.

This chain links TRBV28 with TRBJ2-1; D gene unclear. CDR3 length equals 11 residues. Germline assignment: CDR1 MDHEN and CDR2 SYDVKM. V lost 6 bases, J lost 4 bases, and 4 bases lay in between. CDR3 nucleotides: TGTGCCAGCAGCGGTTACAATGAGCAGTTCTTC. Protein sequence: CASSGYNEQFF.

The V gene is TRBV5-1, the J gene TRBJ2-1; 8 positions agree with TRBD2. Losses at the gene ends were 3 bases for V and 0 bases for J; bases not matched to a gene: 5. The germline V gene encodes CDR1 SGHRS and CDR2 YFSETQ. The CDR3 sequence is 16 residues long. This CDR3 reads CASSYTSGSSYNEQFF. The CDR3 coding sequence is TGCGCCAGCAGCTATACCAGCGGGAGCTCCTACAATGAGCAGTTCTTC.

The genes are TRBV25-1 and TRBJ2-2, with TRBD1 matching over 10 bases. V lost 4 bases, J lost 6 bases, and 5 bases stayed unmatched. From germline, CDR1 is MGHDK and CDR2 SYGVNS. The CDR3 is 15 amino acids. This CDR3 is CASSAIGTGAGELFF. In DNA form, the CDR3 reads TGTGCCAGCAGTGCGATCGGGACAGGGGCCGGGGAGCTGTTTTTT.

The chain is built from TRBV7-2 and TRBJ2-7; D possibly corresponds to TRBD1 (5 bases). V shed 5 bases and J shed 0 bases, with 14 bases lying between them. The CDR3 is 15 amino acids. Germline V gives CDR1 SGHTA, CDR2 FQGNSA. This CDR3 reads CASSPQVLSSYEQYF. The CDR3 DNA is TGTGCCAGCAGCCCACAGGTTCTTAGCTCCTACGAGCAGTACTTC.

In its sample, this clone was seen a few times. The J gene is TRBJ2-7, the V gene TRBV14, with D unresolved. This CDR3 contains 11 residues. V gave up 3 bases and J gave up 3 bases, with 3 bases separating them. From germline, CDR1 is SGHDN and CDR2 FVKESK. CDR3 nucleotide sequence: TGTGCCAGCAGCCACAGCTACGAGCAGTACTTC. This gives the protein CASSHSYEQYF.

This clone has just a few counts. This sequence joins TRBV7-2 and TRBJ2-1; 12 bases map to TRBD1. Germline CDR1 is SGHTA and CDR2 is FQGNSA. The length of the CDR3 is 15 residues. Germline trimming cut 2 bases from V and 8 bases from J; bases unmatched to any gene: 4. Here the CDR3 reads CASSLLGQGADEQFF. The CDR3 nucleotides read TGTGCCAGCAGCTTATTGGGACAGGGGGCCGATGAGCAGTTCTTC.

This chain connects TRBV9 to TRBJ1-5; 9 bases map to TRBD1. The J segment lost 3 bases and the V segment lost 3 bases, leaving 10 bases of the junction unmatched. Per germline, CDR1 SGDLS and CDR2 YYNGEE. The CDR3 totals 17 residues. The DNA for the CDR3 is TGTGCCAGCAGCGGAAAAACCGGGACAGGGAACAATCAGCCCCAGCATTTT. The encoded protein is CASSGKTGTGNNQPQHF.

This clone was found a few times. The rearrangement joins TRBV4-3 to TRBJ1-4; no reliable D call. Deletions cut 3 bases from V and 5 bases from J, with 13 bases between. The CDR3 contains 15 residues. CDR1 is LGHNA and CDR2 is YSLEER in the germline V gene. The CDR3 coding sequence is TGCGCCAGCAGCCATTCCGGGAAGAGGAATGAAAAACTGTTTTTT. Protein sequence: CASSHSGKRNEKLFF.

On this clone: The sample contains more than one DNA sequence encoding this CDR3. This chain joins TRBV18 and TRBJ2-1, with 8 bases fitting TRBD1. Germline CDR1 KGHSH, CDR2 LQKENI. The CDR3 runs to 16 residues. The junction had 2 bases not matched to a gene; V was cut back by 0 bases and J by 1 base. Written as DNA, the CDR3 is TGTGCCAGCTCACCACCTGGACAGGGTTCCTACAATGAGCAGTTCTTC. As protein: CASSPPGQGSYNEQFF.

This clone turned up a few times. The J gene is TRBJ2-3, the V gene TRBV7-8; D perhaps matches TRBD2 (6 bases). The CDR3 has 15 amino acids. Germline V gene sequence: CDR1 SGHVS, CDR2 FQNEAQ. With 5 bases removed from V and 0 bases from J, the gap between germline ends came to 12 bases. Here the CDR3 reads CASSPLAASTDTQYF. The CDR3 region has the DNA TGTGCCAGCAGCCCACTAGCCGCTAGCACAGATACGCAGTATTTT.

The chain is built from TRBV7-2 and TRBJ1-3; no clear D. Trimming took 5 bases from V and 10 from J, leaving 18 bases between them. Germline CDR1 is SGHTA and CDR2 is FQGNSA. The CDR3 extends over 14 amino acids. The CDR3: CASSPSPEGFTIYF. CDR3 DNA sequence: TGTGCCAGCAGCCCTAGTCCTGAGGGTTTTACCATATATTTT.

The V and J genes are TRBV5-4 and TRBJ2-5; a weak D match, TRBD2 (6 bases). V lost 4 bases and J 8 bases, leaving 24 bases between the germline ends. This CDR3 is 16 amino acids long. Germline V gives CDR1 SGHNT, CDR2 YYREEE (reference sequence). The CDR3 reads CASSPGGFRVGETQYF. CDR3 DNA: TGTGCCAGCAGCCCTGGAGGGTTCCGGGTCGGGGAAACCCAGTACTTC.

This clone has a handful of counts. Written as DNA, the CDR3 is TGTGCCAGCAGCCTTCCGGGACTAGCCGCCGTTCAGTACTTC. Its protein product is CASSLPGLAAVQYF. The rearrangement uses TRBV28 and TRBJ2-4, with 9 nucleotides matching TRBD2. CDR1 and CDR2 (germline): MDHEN, SYDVKM. The trim removed 6 bases at V and 11 bases at J, leaving 11 bases unmatched. The CDR3 consists of 14 residues.

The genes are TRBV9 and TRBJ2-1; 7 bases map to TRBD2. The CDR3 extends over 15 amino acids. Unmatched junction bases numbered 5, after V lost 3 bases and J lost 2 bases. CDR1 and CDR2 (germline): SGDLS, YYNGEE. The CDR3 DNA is TGTGCCAGCAGCGAGAGCGGGATGGCCTACAATGAGCAGTTCTTC. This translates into CASSESGMAYNEQFF.

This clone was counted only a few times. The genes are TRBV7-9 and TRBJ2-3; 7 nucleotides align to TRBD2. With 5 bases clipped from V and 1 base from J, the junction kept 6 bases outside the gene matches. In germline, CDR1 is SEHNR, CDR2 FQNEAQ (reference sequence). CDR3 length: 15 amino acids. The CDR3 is CASSGAGTGTDTQYF. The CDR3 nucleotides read TGTGCCAGCAGCGGAGCGGGAACGGGCACAGATACGCAGTATTTT.

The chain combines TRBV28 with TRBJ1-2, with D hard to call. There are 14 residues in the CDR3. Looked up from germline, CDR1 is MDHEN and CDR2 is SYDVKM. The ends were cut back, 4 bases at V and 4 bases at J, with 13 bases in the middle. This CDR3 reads CASSSRAGVYGYTF. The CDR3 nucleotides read TGTGCCAGCAGTTCCCGTGCGGGAGTCTATGGCTACACCTTC.

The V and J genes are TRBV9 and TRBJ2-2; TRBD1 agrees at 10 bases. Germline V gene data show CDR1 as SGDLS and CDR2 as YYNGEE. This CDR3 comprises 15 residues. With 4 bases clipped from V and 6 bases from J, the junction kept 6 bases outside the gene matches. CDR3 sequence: CASSTGQGRAGELFF. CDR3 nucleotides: TGTGCCAGCAGCACGGGACAGGGGAGGGCCGGGGAGCTGTTTTTT.